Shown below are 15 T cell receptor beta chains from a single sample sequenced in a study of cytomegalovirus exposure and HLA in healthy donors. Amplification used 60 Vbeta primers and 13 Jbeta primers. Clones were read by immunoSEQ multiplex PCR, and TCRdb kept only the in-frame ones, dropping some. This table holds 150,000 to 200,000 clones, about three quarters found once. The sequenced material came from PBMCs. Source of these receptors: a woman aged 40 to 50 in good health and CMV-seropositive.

The CDR3 sequence is CAYTTGAGNSPLHF. In DNA, the CDR3 is TGTGCCTATACGACAGGGGCCGGCAATTCACCCCTCCACTTT. V is TRBV30 and J is TRBJ1-6; 8 bases are shared with TRBD1. V shed 7 bases and J 7 bases; nucleotides not matched to a gene: 9. Germline V CDR1 and CDR2: GTSNPN, SVGIG (reference sequence). This CDR3 spans 14 amino acids.

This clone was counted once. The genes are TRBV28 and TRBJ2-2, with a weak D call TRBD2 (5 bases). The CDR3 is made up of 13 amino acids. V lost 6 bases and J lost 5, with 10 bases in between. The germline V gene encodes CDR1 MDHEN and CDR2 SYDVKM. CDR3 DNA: TGTGCCAGCAGACACACTAGGACCGGGGAGCTGTTTTTT. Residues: CASRHTRTGELFF.

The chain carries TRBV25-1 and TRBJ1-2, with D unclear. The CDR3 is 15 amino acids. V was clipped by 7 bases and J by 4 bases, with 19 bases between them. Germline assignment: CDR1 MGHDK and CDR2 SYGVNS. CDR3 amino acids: CASTKDGSLAYGYTF. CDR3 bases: TGTGCCAGCACCAAAGACGGGAGTCTTGCCTATGGCTACACCTTC.

This chain's CDR3 is CASSLVRTDGYTF. The DNA for the CDR3 is TGTGCCAGCAGCTTAGTAAGGACTGATGGCTACACCTTC. The chain employs TRBV7-8 and TRBJ1-2; D is undetermined. Germline values: CDR1 SGHVS, CDR2 FQNEAQ. The CDR3 has 13 amino acids. Trimming pared 1 base from V and 6 bases from J, leaving 9 bases between.

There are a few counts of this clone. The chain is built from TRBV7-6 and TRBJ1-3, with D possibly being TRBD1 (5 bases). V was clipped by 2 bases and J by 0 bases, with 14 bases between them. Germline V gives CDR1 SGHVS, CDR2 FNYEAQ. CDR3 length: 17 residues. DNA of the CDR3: TGTGCCAGCAGCTTATCGGGAGGGGCCCGCTCTGGAAACACCATATATTTT. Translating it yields CASSLSGGARSGNTIYF.

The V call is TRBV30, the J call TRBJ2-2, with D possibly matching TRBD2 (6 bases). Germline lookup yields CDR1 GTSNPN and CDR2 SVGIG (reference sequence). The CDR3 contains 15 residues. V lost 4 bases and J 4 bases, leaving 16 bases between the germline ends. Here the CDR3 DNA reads TGTGCCTGGAAACGGGGGAATATTGGCACCGGGGAGCTGTTTTTT. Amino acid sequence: CAWKRGNIGTGELFF.

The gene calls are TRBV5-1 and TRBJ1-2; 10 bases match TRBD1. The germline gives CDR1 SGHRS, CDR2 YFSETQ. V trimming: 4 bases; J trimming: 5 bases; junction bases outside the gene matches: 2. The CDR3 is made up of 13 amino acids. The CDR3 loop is CASSPGQGYGYTF. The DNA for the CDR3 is TGCGCCAGCAGCCCGGGACAGGGGTATGGCTACACCTTC.

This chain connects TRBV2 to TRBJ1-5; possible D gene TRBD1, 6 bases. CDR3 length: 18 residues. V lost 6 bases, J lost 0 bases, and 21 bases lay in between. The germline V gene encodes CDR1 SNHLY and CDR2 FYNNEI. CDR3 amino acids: CASSPGTFGAGSNQPQHF. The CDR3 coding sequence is TGTGCCAGCAGCCCTGGGACATTCGGGGCAGGTAGCAATCAGCCCCAGCATTTT.

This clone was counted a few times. The CDR3 nucleotides are TGCGCCAGCAGCCCGACAGGGGGCGTTAGCGGCACTGAAGCTTTCTTT. Its translation: CASSPTGGVSGTEAFF. V and J are TRBV5-1 and TRBJ1-1, with TRBD1 matching 10 bases. CDR1 SGHRS and CDR2 YFSETQ come from the germline V gene. V shed 4 bases and J 4 bases; nucleotides not matched to a gene: 10. There are 16 residues in the CDR3. The whole variable domain, remainder taken from reference TRBV5-1 and TRBJ1-1, is KAGVTQTPRYLIKTRGQQVTLSCSPISGHRSVSWYQQTPGQGLQFLFEYFSETQRNKGNFPGRFSGRQFSNSRSEMNVSTLELGDSALYLCASSPTGGVSGTEAFFGQGTRLTVV.

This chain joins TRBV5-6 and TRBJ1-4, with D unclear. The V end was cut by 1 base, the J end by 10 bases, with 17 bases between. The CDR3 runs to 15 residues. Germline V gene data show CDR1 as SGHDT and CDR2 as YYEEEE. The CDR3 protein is CASSLRGSLMGKLFF. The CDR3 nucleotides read TGTGCCAGCAGCTTGAGAGGGTCGCTTATGGGAAAACTGTTTTTT.

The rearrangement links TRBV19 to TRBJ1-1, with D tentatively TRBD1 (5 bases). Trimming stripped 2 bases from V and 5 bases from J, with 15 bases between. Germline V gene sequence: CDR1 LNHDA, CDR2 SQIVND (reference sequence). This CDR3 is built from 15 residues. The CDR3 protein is CASSINRQGRTEAFF. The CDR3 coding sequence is TGTGCCAGTAGTATAAATCGTCAGGGTAGAACTGAAGCTTTCTTT. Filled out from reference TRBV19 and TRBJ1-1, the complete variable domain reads DGGITQSPKYLFRKEGQNVTLSCEQNLNHDAMYWYRQDPGQGLRLIYYSQIVNDFQKGDIAEGYSVSREKKESFPLTVTSAQKNPTAFYLCASSINRQGRTEAFFGQGTRLTVV.

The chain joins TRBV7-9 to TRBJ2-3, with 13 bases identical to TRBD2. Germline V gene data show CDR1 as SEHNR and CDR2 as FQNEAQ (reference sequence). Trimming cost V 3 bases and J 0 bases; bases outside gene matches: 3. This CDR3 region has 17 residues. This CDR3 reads CASSLTSGRYSTDTQYF. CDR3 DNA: TGTGCCAGCAGCTTGACTAGCGGGAGGTATAGCACAGATACGCAGTATTTT.

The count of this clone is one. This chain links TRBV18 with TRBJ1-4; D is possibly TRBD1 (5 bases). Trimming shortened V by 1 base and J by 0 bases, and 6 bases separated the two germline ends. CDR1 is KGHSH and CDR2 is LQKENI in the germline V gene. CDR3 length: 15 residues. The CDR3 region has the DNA TGTGCCAGCTCACCACTGACAGCAACTAATGAAAAACTGTTTTTT. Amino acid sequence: CASSPLTATNEKLFF.

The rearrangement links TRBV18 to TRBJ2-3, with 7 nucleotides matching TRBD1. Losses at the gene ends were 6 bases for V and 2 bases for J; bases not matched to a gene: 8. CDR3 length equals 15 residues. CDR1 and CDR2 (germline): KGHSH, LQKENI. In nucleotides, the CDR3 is TGTGCCAGCTCTCTTTACAGGGGAACCACAGATACGCAGTATTTT. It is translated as CASSLYRGTTDTQYF.

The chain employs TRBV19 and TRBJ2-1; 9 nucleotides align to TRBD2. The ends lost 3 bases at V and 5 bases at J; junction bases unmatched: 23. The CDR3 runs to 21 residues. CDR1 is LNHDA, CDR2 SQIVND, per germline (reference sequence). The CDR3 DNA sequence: TGTGCCAGTAGTATGGTCGCGGCGGGAGGGCCACCCGGCGAGTTTGACAATGAGCAGTTCTTC. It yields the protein CASSMVAAGGPPGEFDNEQFF.